This T cell receptor (beta chain) was identified in a study of cytomegalovirus exposure and HLA in healthy donors. The wider study: Of all 400 or so donors who were genotyped, under 90% belonged to the Caucasian-associated ancestry cluster.

The CDR3 spans 11 residues. In germline, CDR1 is SQVTM, CDR2 ANQGSEA. Trimming pared 6 bases from V and 4 bases from J, leaving 9 bases between. 60 Vbeta and 13 Jbeta primers were used in PCR. TCRdb's copy holds only in-frame clones and misses some; the assay was immunoSEQ multiplex PCR. The sample contains 97,000 or so clones, approximately 82% of which appear only once. Material for sequencing was PBMCs. The chain has TRBV29-1 and TRBJ1-1; perhaps TRBD1 as D (5 bases). This TCR was recovered from a man in his forties in good health and CMV-seronegative. The CDR3 is CSVGQFTEAFF. CDR3 nucleotides: TGCAGCGTCGGACAATTCACTGAAGCTTTCTTT.